This TCR beta chain was captured in a study of Ad26.COV2.S vaccination and SARS-CoV-2 variants. The sample's treatment: around 19 received Ad26.COV2.S at low or high dose, single or two shots; about 5 received placebo; per-sample allocation not given. Samples came from day 63 after the first vaccine or placebo injection. Findings and limits, study-wide: Assessments of TCR breadth and depth may have underestimated the total T cell responses.

As concerns this clone: Its antigen is not known.

Using immunoSEQ multiplex PCR, the repertoire was profiled, and TCRdb retains in-frame clones only, with some absent. The repertoire includes around 400,000 clones, 75% to 95% of them detected once, and 9.5% to 15% sits in the top ten. This receptor was identified in a person between 18 and 59 years old who received the Ad26.COV2.S COVID-19 vaccine or a placebo. Sample: peripheral blood, taken in a trial of Ad26.COV2.S vaccine versus placebo.

The DNA of the CDR3 is TGTGCCAGCAGCCATCCTGCACAGGGGGCGCCGTTCTTC. This codes for CASSHPAQGAPFF. This chain joins TRBV3-1 (or the pseudogene TRBV3-2) and TRBJ2-1; 9 bases fit TRBD1. V trimming: 3 bases; J trimming: 15 bases; junction bases outside the gene matches: 9. Germline values: CDR1 LGHDT, CDR2 YNNKEL (reference sequence). This CDR3 comprises 13 residues.